This is a list of T cell receptor beta chains from one sample in a study of OX40 agonist ivuxolimab in advanced cancers. Sequencing was performed with immunoSEQ multiplex PCR; in TCRdb, only in-frame clones are kept and a portion is missing. The repertoire includes 65,000 to 90,000 clones, roughly 85% of them detected once, and approximately 0.65% sits in the top ten. Sequences were derived from CD4+ or CD8+ T cells sorted from blood, sampled in a trial of the OX40 agonist ivuxolimab. The receptors were gathered from an adult with an advanced solid tumor such as melanoma, head and neck, liver or kidney cancer. Both conserved end residues are trimmed from each CDR3. Fields, in order: J gene, V gene, clone size, CDR3 protein. Clone sizes are given selectively: once, few, many, or a class where the clone is expanded.

J: TRBJ1-4
V: TRBV5-4
size: -
CDR3: ASSQGARHEKLF

J: TRBJ2-2
V: TRBV12-5
size: -
CDR3: ASGLGTGGITGELF

J: TRBJ2-2
V: TRBV7-6
size: once
CDR3: ASSQRTSGGGGELF

J: TRBJ2-5
V: TRBV7-7
size: -
CDR3: ASSTSPGGQETQY

J: TRBJ2-3
V: TRBV5-6
size: -
CDR3: ASSLEGWSTDTQY

J: TRBJ2-1
V: TRBV4-1
size: once
CDR3: ASSQDRRLAGAYNEQF

J: TRBJ2-3
V: TRBV5-1
size: once
CDR3: ASSSTSGGPSDTQY

J: TRBJ2-1
V: TRBV30
size: -
CDR3: AWSPRVGEQF

J: TRBJ1-1
V: TRBV6-1
size: once
CDR3: ASSELQNTEAF

J: TRBJ2-1
V: TRBV11-2
size: -
CDR3: ASSLAGGGAFNEQF

J: TRBJ1-5
V: TRBV5-1
size: -
CDR3: ASRSGTEGNQPQH

J: TRBJ1-3
V: TRBV11-2
size: -
CDR3: ASSSRGVAGNTIY

J: TRBJ1-2
V: TRBV5-4
size: -
CDR3: ASSARTARSNYGYT

J: TRBJ2-5
V: TRBV7-2
size: -
CDR3: ASSLGGQETQY

J: TRBJ2-7
V: TRBV7-2
size: -
CDR3: ASSSLSSALEQY

J: TRBJ1-2
V: TRBV30
size: -
CDR3: AWSVGEKNYT

J: TRBJ1-1
V: TRBV5-1
size: -
CDR3: ASSLAPPGSGDTEAF

J: TRBJ2-1
V: TRBV4-1
size: -
CDR3: ASKGGVSYNEQF

J: TRBJ2-3
V: TRBV5-4
size: -
CDR3: ASSLGLAGGTDTQY

J: TRBJ1-6
V: TRBV6-5
size: -
CDR3: ASSYSYDRPLH

J: TRBJ2-1
V: TRBV4-3
size: -
CDR3: ASSSQGNYNEQF

J: TRBJ2-2
V: TRBV18
size: -
CDR3: ASSPPAGGPPGELF

J: TRBJ1-5
V: TRBV19
size: -
CDR3: ASTSDRRNQPQH

J: TRBJ2-3
V: TRBV30
size: -
CDR3: AWAVGGTDTQY

J: TRBJ1-2
V: TRBV18
size: -
CDR3: ASSPPGIGSRYGYT

J: TRBJ2-1
V: TRBV7-9
size: -
CDR3: ASSLSGATYNEQF

J: TRBJ2-7
V: TRBV10-2
size: -
CDR3: ASSEPGHTYEQY

J: TRBJ1-2
V: TRBV5-5
size: -
CDR3: ASSHTDRSDGYT

J: TRBJ2-7
V: TRBV9
size: -
CDR3: ASSVGGTGAYEQY

J: TRBJ2-2
V: TRBV10-3
size: -
CDR3: ATGRGPANTGELF

J: TRBJ2-1
V: TRBV5-1
size: once
CDR3: ASSLQGSSSYNEQF

J: -
V: TRBV5-1
size: once
CDR3: ASSPVRSYEQY

J: TRBJ1-5
V: TRBV4-2
size: -
CDR3: ASSQYGRGRVGNQPQH

J: TRBJ1-5
V: TRBV6-5
size: once
CDR3: ASSHGTLANQPQH

J: TRBJ2-7
V: TRBV19
size: -
CDR3: ASTTSGGSSYEQY

J: TRBJ1-1
V: TRBV28
size: -
CDR3: ASSRIGRGGTEAF

J: TRBJ1-3
V: TRBV5-8
size: -
CDR3: ASSLTGTSGNTIY

J: TRBJ1-1
V: TRBV4-2
size: -
CDR3: ASSPQRGTGLNTEAF

J: TRBJ2-5
V: TRBV7-2
size: once
CDR3: ASSPWGGWETQY

J: TRBJ2-1
V: TRBV10-3
size: -
CDR3: AISLLAGGRDEQF